This T cell receptor (beta chain) stems from a study of identical twins. The germline CDR1 and CDR2 sequences are SGHTA and FQGNSA. The V gene end was trimmed by 5 bases and the J gene end by 5 bases; junction bases not matched to a gene: 7. CDR3 length: 15 residues. Using its own MiXCR run on the 5' RACE reads, TCRdb lists one record per CDR3 protein. The repertoire includes hundreds of thousands of distinct CDR3 sequences, 15% to 20% of them detected once, and about 12% sits in the top ten. The same sample was also studied in work on T cells expressing NK-cell markers. Turning to that study: Several experiments employed an anti-gamma-delta TCR antibody to confine sorting to alpha-beta TCR T cells.

The chain links TRBV7-2 to TRBJ2-3; 10 bases agree with TRBD2. This clonotype was sampled from a woman younger than 35 in good health. The sample taken for sequencing was PBMCs. CDR3: CASSAAGGPVDTQYF. As DNA, the CDR3 is TGTGCCAGCAGCGCAGCGGGAGGGCCGGTAGATACGCAGTATTTT.